The 8 T cell receptor beta chains in this list originate from one sample, sequenced in a study of cytomegalovirus exposure and HLA in healthy donors. The study ran its PCR with 60 Vbeta and 13 Jbeta primers. Using immunoSEQ multiplex PCR, the repertoire was profiled, and TCRdb retains in-frame clones only, with some absent. The sample includes about 130,000 clones, less than 85% of them seen just once. Input material: PBMCs. The source is a woman aged 40 to 50 in good health and CMV-seropositive.

Only a few counts were recorded for this clone. V gene TRBV4-3 combines with J gene TRBJ1-4; 7 nucleotides line up with TRBD1. CDR1 and CDR2 (germline): LGHNA, YSLEER. The CDR3 runs 16 residues. V was pared by 1 base and J by 5 bases, with 7 bases of the junction left unmatched. In DNA form, the CDR3 reads TGCGCCAGCAGCCAAGGTCAAGGGACAGCCAATGAAAAACTGTTTTTT. This encodes CASSQGQGTANEKLFF.

The chain combines TRBV30 with TRBJ2-1, with 12 positions matching TRBD2. CDR3 size: 15 residues. Germline-derived CDR1 and CDR2 are GTSNPN and SVGIG (reference sequence). J gave up 5 bases and V 3 bases, and 5 bases lay outside the gene matches. The CDR3, as DNA: TGTGCCTGGAGCCGGGGACTAGCGGGCAACAATGAGCAGTTCTTC. Its protein product is CAWSRGLAGNNEQFF.

The rearrangement links TRBV6-1 to TRBJ1-1; 7 bases are a match to TRBD1. The CDR3 has 15 amino acids. Unmatched junction bases numbered 6, after V lost 1 base and J lost 4 bases. From germline, CDR1 is MNHNS and CDR2 SASEGT. The CDR3 DNA reads as TGTGCCAGCAGTGAAGAAGGGGGCCAACTCACTGAAGCTTTCTTT. Translated: CASSEEGGQLTEAFF.

The chain couples TRBV30 to TRBJ1-2; TRBD1 matches at 10 bases. The CDR3 sequence is 15 residues long. Losses at the gene ends were 3 bases for V and 5 bases for J; bases not matched to a gene: 9. Germline loops: CDR1 GTSNPN, CDR2 SVGIG (reference sequence). DNA of the CDR3: TGTGCCTGGAGCAACCGGGACAGGGGTTTATATGGCTACACCTTC. This codes for CAWSNRDRGLYGYTF. Full variable domain (outside the CDR3, taken from reference TRBV30 and TRBJ1-2): SQTIHQWPATLVQPVGSPLSLECTVEGTSNPNLYWYRQAAGRGLQLLFYSVGIGQISSEVPQNLSASRPQDRQFILSSKKLLLSDSGFYLCAWSNRDRGLYGYTFGSGTRLTVV.

The chain combines TRBV11-1 with TRBJ2-7, with 7 bases identical to TRBD1. The CDR3 sequence is 14 residues long. J was trimmed by 3 bases and V by 3 bases; bases with no gene match: 5. From germline, CDR1 is SGHAT and CDR2 FQDESV (reference sequence). CDR3 amino acids: CASSFGDRDYEQYF. The CDR3 region has the DNA TGTGCCAGCAGCTTTGGAGACAGGGACTACGAGCAGTACTTC. The full variable domain, rest sourced from reference TRBV11-1 and TRBJ2-7, is EAEVAQSPRYKITEKSQAVAFWCDPISGHATLYWYRQILGQGPELLVQFQDESVVDDSQLPKDRFSAERLKGVDSTLKIQPAELGDSAMYLCASSFGDRDYEQYFGPGTRLTVT.

The V and J genes are TRBV19 and TRBJ1-1, with TRBD1 as a possible D gene (6 bases). Trimming removed 3 bases from V and 1 base from J, with 15 bases in between. CDR1 and CDR2 from the germline V gene are LNHDA and SQIVND (reference sequence). The length of the CDR3 is 16 residues. CDR3 loop: CASSMGGLGGNTEAFF. Here the CDR3 DNA reads TGTGCCAGTAGTATGGGGGGACTAGGGGGGAACACTGAAGCTTTCTTT.

The chain joins TRBV30 to TRBJ2-7, with TRBD2 matching 7 bases. Per germline, CDR1 GTSNPN and CDR2 SVGIG (reference sequence). Trimming removed 0 bases from V and 2 bases from J; junction bases left unmatched: 4. There are 14 residues in the CDR3. CDR3 in amino acids: CAWSVWAGAYEQYF. CDR3 in DNA: TGTGCCTGGAGTGTCTGGGCGGGGGCCTACGAGCAGTACTTC.

The V gene is TRBV28, the J gene TRBJ2-7, with D possibly being TRBD1 (5 bases). Between the trimmed V and J ends, which lost 6 bases and 3 bases, there was a span of 21 bases. CDR3 length: 16 residues. The V gene's germline CDR1 is MDHEN and CDR2 SYDVKM. The CDR3 here is CASSSPRRRVDYEQYF. DNA for the CDR3: TGTGCCAGCAGCTCGCCCCGGCGCAGGGTCGACTACGAGCAGTACTTC.